This T cell receptor (beta chain) was sequenced during a study of T cell repertoires in cytomegalovirus infection. Comment on this clonotype: Its antigen is currently unknown.

TCRdb passed the reads through MiXCR, listing each CDR3 protein once. The table lists about 740,000 distinct CDR3 sequences, less than 40% of them singletons, with 2.8% in the top ten. General study findings and limits: Clonotypes of TCR beta that were HLA-C-restricted and CMV-specific dominated the ex vivo response.

The sequenced material came from PBMCs. The sequence derives from a human donor in good health (CMV status not recorded). Some clones in this sample may be carry-over from other donors' samples.

The DNA of the CDR3 is TGCAGTGCTTCCCACCAGGGATCCGACTATGGCTACACCTTC. This translates into CSASHQGSDYGYTF. The V gene is TRBV20-1, the J gene TRBJ1-2; D perhaps matches TRBD1 (5 bases). The CDR3 is made up of 14 amino acids. CDR1 DFQATT and CDR2 SNEGSKA come from the germline V gene (reference sequence). Trimming left V 5 bases short and J 3 bases short, with 16 bases between.